The 10 T cell receptor beta chains below were found in one sample sequenced in a study of monozygotic twins with inflammatory bowel disease. With the 5' RACE reads reprocessed, TCRdb shows one record per CDR3 protein and no DNA. The sample features approximately 330,000 distinct CDR3 sequences, with roughly 2% in its top ten. The material sequenced was blood. The receptors were sampled from a human donor with ulcerative colitis or Crohn's disease, or a healthy co-twin of an affected twin (not recorded which).

The rearrangement uses TRBV11-1 and TRBJ2-2; the D gene TCRdb calls, TRBD2, cannot be checked with no DNA. CDR1 SGHAT and CDR2 FQDESV come from the germline V gene (reference sequence). CDR3 size: 18 residues. CDR3 amino acids: CASSSAYGSGGATGELFF.

The rearrangement links TRBV6-1 to TRBJ1-1; TCRdb's D call of TRBD1 is untestable without DNA. CDR3 size: 14 residues. Germline values: CDR1 MNHNS, CDR2 SASEGT. CDR3 sequence reads: CASRRGQMNTEAFF.

The J gene is TRBJ2-3, the V gene TRBV28. Germline V gives CDR1 MDHEN, CDR2 SYDVKM. The CDR3 is 14 amino acids. CDR3 residues: CASTLPSKTDTQYF.

V is TRBV7-2 and J is TRBJ1-1. Germline V gene data show CDR1 as SGHTA and CDR2 as FQGNSA. The CDR3 totals 14 residues. The CDR3 sequence is CASSLSGVNTEAFF.

The chain carries TRBV18 and TRBJ1-1. Germline CDR1 KGHSH, CDR2 LQKENI. This CDR3 comprises 18 residues. Here the CDR3 reads CASSPGWLYAGIGTEAFF. The whole variable domain, filled in from reference TRBV18 and TRBJ1-1, reads NAGVMQNPRHLVRRRGQEARLRCSPMKGHSHVYWYRQLPEEGLKFMVYLQKENIIDESGMPKERFSAEFPKEGPSILRIQQVVRGDSAAYFCASSPGWLYAGIGTEAFFGQGTRLTVV.

The rearrangement uses TRBV5-1 and TRBJ2-5; TCRdb designates TRBD1, a call that cannot be tested without DNA. This CDR3 has 16 residues. Germline lookup yields CDR1 SGHRS and CDR2 YFSETQ. This CDR3 reads CASSPNQQGPGETQYF.

J is TRBJ2-7 and V is TRBV29-1; the D call from TCRdb, TRBD2, cannot be confirmed without DNA. The CDR3 sequence is 14 residues long. CDR1 SQVTM and CDR2 ANQGSEA come from the germline V gene. The CDR3 spells CSVRSGVPPYEQYF.

The V and J genes are TRBV5-1 and TRBJ2-1; TCRdb gives TRBD2 as the D gene, but with no DNA this cannot be confirmed. Germline V gene data show CDR1 as SGHRS and CDR2 as YFSETQ. The CDR3 has 15 residues. CDR3 sequence reads: CASSLAAGSGNEQFF.

The genes are TRBV4-3 and TRBJ1-2; TCRdb outputs TRBD1, but without DNA this stays unchecked. From germline, CDR1 is LGHNA and CDR2 YSLEER. There are 17 residues in the CDR3. CDR3 loop: CASSQEGPGQGIYGYTF.

The chain couples TRBV5-1 to TRBJ2-7. The CDR3 extends over 12 amino acids. The germline V gene encodes CDR1 SGHRS and CDR2 YFSETQ. The CDR3: CASSSAAYEQYF.